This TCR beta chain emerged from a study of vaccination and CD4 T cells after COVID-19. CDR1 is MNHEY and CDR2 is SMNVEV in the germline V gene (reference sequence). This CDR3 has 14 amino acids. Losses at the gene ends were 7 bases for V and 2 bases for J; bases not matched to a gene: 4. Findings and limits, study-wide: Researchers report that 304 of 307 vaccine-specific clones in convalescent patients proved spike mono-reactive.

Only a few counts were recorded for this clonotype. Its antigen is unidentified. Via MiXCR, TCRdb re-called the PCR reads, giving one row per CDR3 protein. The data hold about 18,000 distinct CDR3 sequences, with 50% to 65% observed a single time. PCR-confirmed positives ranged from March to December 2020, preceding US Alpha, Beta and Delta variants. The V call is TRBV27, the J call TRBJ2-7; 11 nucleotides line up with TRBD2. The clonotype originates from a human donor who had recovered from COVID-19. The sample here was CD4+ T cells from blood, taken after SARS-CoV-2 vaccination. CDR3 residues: CASKGLAGPYEQYF. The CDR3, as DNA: TGTGCCAGCAAAGGACTAGCGGGCCCCTACGAGCAGTACTTC.